The 22 T cell receptor beta chains below come from one sample, sequenced in a study of blood T cells in healthy people across ages. Next came a second PCR, run for about 7 to 12 cycles, which used a sample-barcoded 5' primer along with a J-beta primer mix. TCRdb analysed the 5' RACE reads with MiXCR anew, one entry per CDR3 protein. In the table there are 550,000 to 800,000 distinct CDR3 sequences, 32% of which are singletons. Sequencing was performed on blood. The receptor source for this set is a woman aged 80 or over in good health.

Only a few counts were recorded for this clonotype. A read error may explain this, as a much larger clone is one base away. This chain links TRBV6-1 with TRBJ2-5; 8 bases match TRBD2. The V and J ends lost 3 bases and 11 bases, in that order; junction bases with no gene match: 11. The CDR3 has 14 amino acids. The germline gives CDR1 MNHNS, CDR2 SASEGT. CDR3 nucleotide sequence: TGTGCCAGCAGTGAGTCGGGGGGGCAGGGTGAGCAGTACTTC. Amino acids: CASSESGGQGEQYF.

This clonotype came up many times. At one of its ends the junction is not consistent with the germline gene, which may arise from a read error. The J gene is TRBJ2-5, the V gene TRBV20-1; possibly TRBD2 for D (7 bases). This CDR3 comprises 12 residues. Germline lookup yields CDR1 DFQATT and CDR2 SNEGSKA (reference sequence). CDR3 region: CSTRGGVETQYF. In nucleotides, the CDR3 is TGCAGTACTAGGGGGGGGGTTGAGACCCAGTACTTC.

This clonotype was detected only once. A much larger clonotype is one base distant, so this may be a read error. The chain is built from TRBV20-1 and TRBJ2-3, with 8 positions matching TRBD1. V was pared by 1 base and J by 0 bases, with 9 bases of the junction left unmatched. The CDR3 totals 17 residues. The V gene's germline CDR1 is DFQATT and CDR2 SNEGSKA (reference sequence). The CDR3 region has the DNA TGCAGTGCTAGAGCCCCTAGCAGGGGGCCAAGCACAGATACGCAGTATTTT. It encodes CSARAPSRGPSTDTQYF.

The chain is built from TRBV30 and TRBJ1-6; D is possibly TRBD1 (5 bases). This CDR3 is 14 amino acids long. Germline CDR1 and CDR2: GTSNPN and SVGIG (reference sequence). V lost 5 bases to trimming and J lost 7 bases, with 15 bases between them. The DNA of the CDR3 is TGTGCCTGGGGTCTGGGGGGGGTAAATTCACCCCTCCACTTT. Its translation: CAWGLGGVNSPLHF.

This chain connects TRBV5-5 to TRBJ1-5; D call uncertain. Germline V gene data show CDR1 as SGHKS and CDR2 as YYEKEE (reference sequence). Trimming pared 0 bases from V and 0 bases from J, leaving 13 bases between. The CDR3 has 17 amino acids. As DNA, the CDR3 is TGTGCCAGCAGCTTGGCCGGATGGCAGACTAGCAATCAGCCCCAGCATTTT. It is translated as CASSLAGWQTSNQPQHF.

Details on this clonotype: Germline is not matched at one junction end, which may reflect a read error. This chain links TRBV7-3 with TRBJ2-3; D remains unclear. The CDR3 is 13 residues long. Germline V lookup: CDR1 SGHTA, CDR2 FQGTGA. The CDR3 nucleotides read TGTGCCGGCAGCCTAACCCTCACAGATACGCAGTATTTT. Protein sequence: CAGSLTLTDTQYF. Together with reference TRBV7-3 and TRBJ2-3, the CDR3 gives the full variable domain: GAGVSQTPSNKVTEKGKYVELRCDPISGHTALYWYRQSLGQGPEFLIYFQGTGAADDSGLPNDRFFAVRPEGSVSTLKIQRTERGDSAVYLCAGSLTLTDTQYFGPGTRLTVL.

The gene calls are TRBV7-2 and TRBJ1-5; weak D call: TRBD1 (6 bases). The CDR3 is 15 residues long. Germline CDR1 reads SGHTA; CDR2 reads FQGNSA. V lost 2 bases and J 5 bases, leaving 13 bases between the germline ends. CDR3 protein: CASSLTGTSDQPQHF. CDR3 sequence (DNA): TGTGCCAGCAGCTTAACAGGGACCTCAGATCAGCCCCAGCATTTT.

This clonotype was observed at least ten times. This chain links TRBV7-2 with TRBJ2-7, with D perhaps matching TRBD1 (6 bases). With 7 bases removed from V and 3 bases from J, the gap between germline ends came to 16 bases. This CDR3 region has 14 residues. CDR1 and CDR2 (germline): SGHTA, FQGNSA. CDR3 DNA: TGTGCCAGCACCCAGGGCCTCAGGGGCTACGAGCAGTACTTC. Amino acid sequence: CASTQGLRGYEQYF.

This clonotype was recorded at least ten times. The rearrangement uses TRBV5-1 and TRBJ2-7, with a weak D call TRBD1 (6 bases). CDR1 and CDR2 (germline): SGHRS, YFSETQ. This CDR3 comprises 13 residues. V lost 0 bases, J lost 6 bases, and 10 bases lay in between. CDR3 coding DNA: TGCGCCAGCAGCTTGGGGGACACGAGCGAGCAGTACTTC. Protein: CASSLGDTSEQYF.

This clonotype has more than one count but fewer than ten. Since a much larger clone is just one base distant, this may be a read error. This rearrangement joins TRBV9 to TRBJ2-4, with D possibly called TRBD1 or TRBD2 (5 bases each). The CDR3 runs to 13 residues. Germline V gene sequence: CDR1 SGDLS, CDR2 YYNGEE. CDR3 sequence: CASGVASGREQYF. CDR3 in DNA: TGTGCCAGCGGCGTAGCGTCAGGGCGTGAGCAGTACTTC.

This clonotype was recorded at least ten times. The V and J genes are TRBV3-1 and TRBJ2-4; D unclear. Germline lookup yields CDR1 LGHDT and CDR2 YNNKEL (reference sequence). This CDR3 is 14 amino acids long. Trimming left V 0 bases short and J 4 bases short, with 7 bases between. CDR3 region: CASSQDTPKNIQYF. CDR3 nucleotides: TGTGCCAGCAGCCAAGATACCCCAAAAAACATTCAGTACTTC.

Remarks on this clonotype: The germline gene is not matched at one end of the junction; a read error may be the cause. Here the CDR3 reads CTSSDFLPNGYTF. CDR3 nucleotides: TGTACCAGCAGTGATTTTCTTCCCAATGGCTACACCTTC. The chain employs TRBV25-1 and TRBJ1-2, with unresolved D. CDR1 is MGHDK and CDR2 is SYGVNS in the germline V gene. The CDR3 is 13 amino acids.

This clonotype has a count of ten or more. V and J are TRBV29-1 and TRBJ2-7, with TRBD1 matching 8 bases. In germline, CDR1 is SQVTM, CDR2 ANQGSEA. The trim removed 2 bases at V and 12 bases at J, leaving 12 bases unmatched. The CDR3 length is 13 residues. CDR3 residues: CSVESGTGVPAYF. CDR3 DNA: TGCAGCGTTGAATCCGGGACAGGTGTCCCGGCGTACTTC.

In this sample, this clonotype turned up many times. This rearrangement joins TRBV21-1 to TRBJ2-1; whether TRBD2, the table's D call, matches the DNA was not checked. TRBV21-1 is noted as a pseudogene. This CDR3 region has 16 residues. CDR3 region: CASSNWLAGPRYEQFF. The CDR3 region has the DNA TGTGCCAGCAGCAACTGGCTAGCGGGGCCCAGGTATGAGCAGTTCTTC.

This clonotype came up many times. V gene TRBV20-1 combines with J gene TRBJ2-1; the match to TRBD2 covers 7 bases. CDR3 size: 12 residues. Germline assignment: CDR1 DFQATT and CDR2 SNEGSKA (reference sequence). The CDR3 reads CSVGTTYNEQFF. The CDR3 region has the DNA TGCAGCGTTGGGACTACTTACAATGAGCAGTTCTTC.

The rearrangement uses TRBV9 and TRBJ1-1, with D unresolved. V was cut by 4 bases and J by 2 bases, with 15 bases left in between. CDR1 is SGDLS and CDR2 is YYNGEE in the germline V gene. This CDR3 has 15 amino acids. Written as DNA, the CDR3 is TGTGCCAGCAGCTCCGATTTAGAACTAAACACTGAAGCTTTCTTT. Encoded protein: CASSSDLELNTEAFF.

This clonotype came up many times. The chain recombines TRBV27 with TRBJ2-7, with TRBD1 identical over 9 bases. CDR1 is MNHEY and CDR2 is SMNVEV in the germline V gene (reference sequence). This CDR3 is 15 amino acids long. With 9 bases clipped from V and 1 base from J, the junction kept 10 bases outside the gene matches. The CDR3 DNA reads TGTGCCAGGGCCCCCAGACAGGGGGAATCCTACGAGCAGTACTTC. Translating it yields CARAPRQGESYEQYF.

This clonotype was found many times. The V call is TRBV5-1, the J call TRBJ1-4, with 9 bases matching TRBD1. The V and J ends lost 2 bases and 12 bases, in that order; junction bases with no gene match: 11. CDR3 length: 15 amino acids. Looked up from germline, CDR1 is SGHRS and CDR2 is YFSETQ. The CDR3 region has the DNA TGCGCCAGCAGCTTATTTCCGGGACAGGGCATGGAACTGTTTTTT. This codes for CASSLFPGQGMELFF.

This clonotype was observed at least ten times. This rearrangement joins TRBV7-2 to TRBJ2-5, with TRBD2 as a possible D gene (7 bases). V dropped 6 bases and J dropped 5 bases, with 16 bases sitting between them. The CDR3 consists of 14 residues. Per germline, CDR1 SGHTA and CDR2 FQGNSA. DNA of the CDR3: TGTGCCAGCAGTGTCGGGGGGCAGACTGAGACCCAGTACTTC. Residues: CASSVGGQTETQYF.

At least ten counts were recorded for this clonotype. The J gene is TRBJ2-7, the V gene TRBV6-1, with 8 bases aligning to TRBD1. After removal of 2 bases from V and 5 bases from J, the junction contained 8 bases not matched to a gene. CDR3 length equals 15 residues. Per the germline V gene, CDR1 is MNHNS and CDR2 is SASEGT. CDR3 nucleotides: TGTGCCAGCAGTGAATTGGGGACAGGTATCCACGAGCAGTACTTC. This gives the protein CASSELGTGIHEQYF.

The CDR3 DNA sequence: TGCAGTGCTACCATACTAGCGGGGGCCACAGATACGCAGTATTTT. Protein sequence: CSATILAGATDTQYF. This rearrangement joins TRBV20-1 to TRBJ2-3; 11 bases are shared with TRBD2. The CDR3 totals 15 residues. Germline assignment: CDR1 DFQATT and CDR2 SNEGSKA (reference sequence). The V segment lost 4 bases and the J segment 2 bases; nucleotides outside the gene matches: 5.

Note on this clonotype: This sequence may be a read error, since a much larger clone differs from it by one base. The V call is TRBV18, the J call TRBJ2-5; 9 bases align to TRBD1. The CDR3 extends over 16 amino acids. CDR1 and CDR2 from the germline V gene are KGHSH and LQKENI. CDR3 amino acids: CAGSPLAGQGSREQYF. The CDR3, as DNA: TGTGCCGGCTCACCTCTCGCAGGACAGGGGTCTAGGGAGCAGTACTTC.